This T cell receptor beta chain is drawn from a study of beta chain features in type 1 diabetes. Whole-study context: Sorted cells, 107,917,701 in number, were examined across all samples. General observations from the study: Moderate but significant shortening of TCRB CDR3s was recorded in all four CD4+ subsets from Type 1 diabetes patients.

Notes on this clone: The antigen is unknown.

CD45RO/CCR7/CD25/CD127/CD95/CD27 staining was used to isolate CD4+ naive, central memory, regulatory and stem cell-like memory cells by sorting. Expressed TCRB transcripts were sequenced because the isolated RNA had all been reverse transcribed beforehand. Some 1 million reads, on average, were obtained from stem cell-like memory T cell samples. Assay: immunoSEQ multiplex PCR; the TCRdb copy retains only in-frame clones and omits some. The sample records over 40,000 clones, around 50% being singletons. CDR1 is MDHEN, CDR2 SYDVKM, per germline. Trimming shortened V by 6 bases and J by 10 bases, and 16 bases separated the two germline ends. This CDR3 has 13 residues.

The chain uses TRBV28 and TRBJ1-5, with D possibly being TRBD1 (6 bases). The sequencing sample was made of stem cell memory CD4+ T cells from blood. This clonotype was obtained from a woman aged 25-40 years in good health. This CDR3 reads CASSSPRTAPQHF. Here the CDR3 DNA reads TGTGCCAGCAGCAGCCCCAGGACAGCTCCCCAGCATTTT.